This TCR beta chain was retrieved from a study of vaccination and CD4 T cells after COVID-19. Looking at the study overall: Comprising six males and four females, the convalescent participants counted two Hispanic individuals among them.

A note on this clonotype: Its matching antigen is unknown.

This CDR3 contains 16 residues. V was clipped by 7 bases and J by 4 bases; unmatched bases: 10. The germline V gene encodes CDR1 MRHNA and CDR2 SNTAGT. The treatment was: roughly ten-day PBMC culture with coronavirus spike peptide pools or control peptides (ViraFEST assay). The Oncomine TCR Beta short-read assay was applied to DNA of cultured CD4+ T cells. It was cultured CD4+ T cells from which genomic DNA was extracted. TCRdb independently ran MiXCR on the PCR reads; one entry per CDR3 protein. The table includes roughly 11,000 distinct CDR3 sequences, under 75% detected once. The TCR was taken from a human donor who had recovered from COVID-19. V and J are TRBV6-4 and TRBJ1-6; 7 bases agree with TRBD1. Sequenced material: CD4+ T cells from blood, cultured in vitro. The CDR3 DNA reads TGTGCCAGCACCCGGGGGGGGGGACAGTATAATTCACCCCTCCACTTT. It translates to CASTRGGGQYNSPLHF.